The clone carrying this T cell receptor beta chain was found many times. These data originate in a study of metastatic and nonmetastatic thyroid tumors. Study details: Peripheral blood and tumor or nodule samples from malignant and benign thyroid patients were compared.

Every patient underwent thyroid surgery untreated. J gave up 2 bases and V 4 bases, and 6 bases lay outside the gene matches. CDR3 size: 16 residues. Germline V CDR1 and CDR2: LGHDT, YNNKEL (reference sequence). How the authors handled the data: Differences in CDR3 between clinicopathological groups were drawn on to build a classifier intended to discriminate distant-metastatic papillary thyroid cancer patients. MiXCR was used by TCRdb to re-call the PCR reads. These V and J calls rely on TCRdb rather than the paper's analysis. Of around 26,000 clones in the sample, around 20% were seen once. The sequenced material came from blood. V usage is TRBV3-1 and J usage is TRBJ2-3; 10 bases are shared with TRBD1. The clonotype originates from a female donor with papillary thyroid cancer or a benign thyroid nodule (not recorded which). Some clones in this sample may be carry-over from other donors' samples. The CDR3 DNA reads TGTGCCAGCAGCCTCTGGACAGGGGGGATCACAGATACGCAGTATTTT. Its protein product is CASSLWTGGITDTQYF.